This T cell receptor beta chain stems from a study of blood T cell repertoires in COVID-19. Enrollees, about 18 to 95 years old, lived in approximately 24 US areas. Researchers sorted participants into cohorts using their self-reported clinical history. Two negative PCRs, clearance, or symptom resolution had been documented for recovered Cohort 3 donors. In its sample, this clone was seen once. Measured with immunoSEQ multiplex PCR; TCRdb has only the in-frame clones, and not every one. The sample includes hundreds of thousands of clones, 88% of them seen just once. The CDR3 loop spans 15 amino acids. V shed 4 bases and J 5 bases; nucleotides not matched to a gene: 7. Germline V gene sequence: CDR1 SGHRS, CDR2 YFSETQ.

The rearrangement uses TRBV5-1 and TRBJ2-1; 9 bases are shared with TRBD2. Sample: PBMCs or T cells enriched from blood (not recorded which). This receptor was identified in a woman in her 30s who had recovered from COVID-19. CDR3 nucleotides: TGCGCCAGCAGCAGGGCTAGCGGGGAAAACAATGAGCAGTTCTTC. Translating it yields CASSRASGENNEQFF.